This TCR beta chain was observed in a study of cytomegalovirus exposure and HLA in healthy donors. Findings and caveats of the study: Segments of the TCR beta V type were, in most cases, productive about 90% or about 30% of the time in an earlier analysis. Per a later analysis, fewer than 20,000 TCR beta sequences showed association with HLA alleles at 0.05 false discovery rate. A missense DCLRE1C variant was associated with V- and J-gene trimming of TCR beta chains in a later analysis, and an independent cohort replicated the association.

PCR used 60 Vbeta primers and 13 Jbeta primers. Clones were read by immunoSEQ multiplex PCR, and TCRdb kept only the in-frame ones, dropping some. The table lists roughly 180,000 clones, roughly 78% of them singletons. With regard to this clone: What it binds is not known.

Each donor was healthy, and each was a bone marrow donor. V was pared by 2 bases and J by 0 bases, with 4 bases of the junction left unmatched. The length of the CDR3 is 16 residues. CDR1 and CDR2 (germline): SGHNT, YYREEE (reference sequence). The sample was PBMCs. The source of this sequence is a woman in her twenties or thirties in good health and CMV-seronegative. The chain carries TRBV5-4 and TRBJ2-4, with 8 bases matching TRBD1. This CDR3 reads CASSFPGGLAKNIQYF. CDR3 nucleotides: TGTGCCAGCAGCTTTCCAGGGGGCTTAGCCAAAAACATTCAGTACTTC.